The T cell receptor beta chain described here comes from a study of response to subunit inactivated influenza vaccine. One entry per CDR3 protein, called by TCRdb with MiXCR from the RT-PCR reads. The data show under 550,000 distinct CDR3 sequences, with under 9% seen just once and approximately 13% held by the top ten. Turning to this clonotype: Its matching antigen is unknown.

Study-wide results and caveats: The study's authors posited that every seasonal influenza vaccination enlists few new T cells.

Germline V gene data show CDR1 as SGHDN and CDR2 as FVKESK. This CDR3 has 15 amino acids. Trimming took off 3 bases at V and 0 bases at J, with 11 bases between the two ends. The specimen was PBMCs from blood, collected about 24 months after vaccination. The sequence derives from a man between 50 and 75 years old who received an inactivated influenza vaccine. The chain has TRBV14 and TRBJ1-2, with D unresolved. CDR3 region: CASSHFTGPNYGYTF. CDR3 nucleotide sequence: TGTGCCAGCAGCCATTTCACCGGGCCTAACTATGGCTACACCTTC.